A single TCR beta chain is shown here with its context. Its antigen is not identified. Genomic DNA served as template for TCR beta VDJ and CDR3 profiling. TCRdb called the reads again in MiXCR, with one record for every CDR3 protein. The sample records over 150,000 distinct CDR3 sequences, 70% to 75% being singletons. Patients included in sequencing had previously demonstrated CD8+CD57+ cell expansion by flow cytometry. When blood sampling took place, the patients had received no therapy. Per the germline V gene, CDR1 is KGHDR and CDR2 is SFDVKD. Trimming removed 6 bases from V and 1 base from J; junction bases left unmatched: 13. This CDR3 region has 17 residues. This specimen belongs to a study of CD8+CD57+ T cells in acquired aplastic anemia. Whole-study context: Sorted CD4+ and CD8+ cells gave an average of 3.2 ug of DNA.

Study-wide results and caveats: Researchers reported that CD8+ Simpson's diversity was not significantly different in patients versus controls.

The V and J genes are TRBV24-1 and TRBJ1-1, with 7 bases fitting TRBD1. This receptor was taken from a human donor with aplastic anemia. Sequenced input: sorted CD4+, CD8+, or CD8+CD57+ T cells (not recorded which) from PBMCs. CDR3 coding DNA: TGTGCCACCAGTCCTGGTTTACAGGGGCCGAGGAACACTGAAGCTTTCTTT. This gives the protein CATSPGLQGPRNTEAFF.